The 15 T cell receptor beta chains given below trace back to one sample, sequenced in a study of blood T cells in healthy people across ages. Combining a sample-barcoded 5' primer with a J-beta primer mix, a second PCR ran for roughly 7 to 12 cycles. MiXCR, run by TCRdb on the 5' RACE reads, gives a single entry per CDR3 protein. The table includes around 990,000 distinct CDR3 sequences, roughly two fifths detected once. Sequenced material: blood. The receptors stem from a young man in good health.

Concerning this clonotype itself: It may be a read error: a sequence one base away is much more abundant. The gene calls are TRBV7-9 and TRBJ1-5, with D unresolved. The germline gives CDR1 SEHNR, CDR2 FQNEAQ (reference sequence). Trimming took 4 bases from V and 9 from J, leaving 13 bases between them. This CDR3 is 13 amino acids long. CDR3 in DNA: TGTGCCAGCAGCTACGGGGTGATTCGGCCCCAGCATTTT. Its protein is CASSYGVIRPQHF.

This clonotype appeared many times. The gene calls are TRBV25-1 and TRBJ1-2; perhaps TRBD1 as D (6 bases). CDR1 is MGHDK and CDR2 is SYGVNS in the germline V gene. There are 12 residues in the CDR3. V lost 6 bases and J lost 7, with 12 bases in between. The CDR3 DNA reads as TGTGCCAGCAGCCCAACAGGGTCTGGCTACACCTTC. It codes for CASSPTGSGYTF.

This chain joins TRBV5-1 and TRBJ1-4; 11 bases align to TRBD1. CDR3 length: 15 amino acids. V trimming: 4 bases; J trimming: 7 bases; junction bases outside the gene matches: 6. Germline V gene lookup returns CDR1 SGHRS and CDR2 YFSETQ. In DNA, the CDR3 is TGCGCCAGCAGCGTTACCGGGACAGGGGGTGAAAAACTGTTTTTT. Protein sequence: CASSVTGTGGEKLFF.

Of note for this clonotype: One base away lies a much larger clone, so this may be a sequencing read error. The chain employs TRBV20-1 and TRBJ2-1; 12 bases map to TRBD2. Germline CDR1 is DFQATT and CDR2 is SNEGSKA (reference sequence). Trimming took 6 bases from V and 8 from J; bases not matched to a gene: 11. The length of the CDR3 is 15 residues. CDR3 in amino acids: CSARALAGGFDEQFF. CDR3 DNA sequence: TGCAGTGCCCGAGCCCTAGCGGGGGGGTTTGATGAGCAGTTCTTC.

This sequence joins TRBV12-3 or TRBV12-4 and TRBJ2-1, with no clear D. The closer fit of TRBJ2-7 to the DNA end suggests the J call may be wrong. The CDR3 loop spans 14 amino acids. The CDR3 reads CASSLLGSYNEQYF. The CDR3 DNA reads TGTGCCAGCAGTCTCCTGGGCTCCTACAATGAGCAGTACTTC.

This clonotype was detected only a few times. The chain couples TRBV6-4 to TRBJ1-5; D is undetermined. The germline V gene encodes CDR1 MRHNA and CDR2 SNTAGT. The V gene lost 4 bases and the J gene lost 0 bases, with 7 bases spanning the gap. CDR3 length: 14 amino acids. The CDR3: CASSADYSNQPQHF. The CDR3 DNA is TGTGCCAGCAGTGCTGACTATAGCAATCAGCCCCAGCATTTT.

The chain couples TRBV5-1 to TRBJ1-4; the D is unclear. Trimming removed 0 bases from V and 7 bases from J, with 7 bases in between. CDR1 and CDR2 (germline): SGHRS, YFSETQ. The CDR3 is 13 amino acids. Here the CDR3 reads CASSLGSGEKLFF. CDR3 nucleotides: TGCGCCAGCAGCTTGGGGAGTGGTGAAAAACTGTTTTTT. Variable domain in full (rest from reference TRBV5-1 and TRBJ1-4): KAGVTQTPRYLIKTRGQQVTLSCSPISGHRSVSWYQQTPGQGLQFLFEYFSETQRNKGNFPGRFSGRQFSNSRSEMNVSTLELGDSALYLCASSLGSGEKLFFGSGTQLSVL.

The rearrangement joins TRBV7-2 to TRBJ1-5; D call uncertain. The ends were cut back, 5 bases at V and 9 bases at J, with 14 bases in the middle. CDR1 and CDR2 (germline): SGHTA, FQGNSA. This CDR3 spans 13 amino acids. As DNA, the CDR3 is TGTGCCAGCAGCCCGGGGTCGAGCTCGCCCCAGCATTTT. As protein: CASSPGSSSPQHF.

At least ten counts were recorded for this clonotype. CDR3 sequence reads: CAISNQGTAGGYTF. The CDR3 nucleotides are TGTGCCATCAGCAATCAGGGGACAGCCGGAGGCTACACCTTC. V gene TRBV10-3 combines with J gene TRBJ1-2; 7 nucleotides line up with TRBD1. The germline V gene encodes CDR1 ENHRY and CDR2 SYGVKD. The J segment lost 8 bases and the V segment lost 6 bases, leaving 12 bases of the junction unmatched. The CDR3 sequence is 14 residues long.

This clonotype appeared a few times. The gene calls are TRBV6-2 or TRBV6-3 and TRBJ1-4; the D gene is possibly TRBD1 (5 bases). The CDR3 loop spans 14 amino acids. The V gene's germline CDR1 is MNHEY and CDR2 SVGEGT. Trimming took 0 bases from V and 8 from J, leaving 10 bases between them. Written as DNA, the CDR3 is TGTGCCAGCAGTTACTCGGGGGATAGCGAAAAACTGTTTTTT. Its protein product is CASSYSGDSEKLFF.

This clonotype occurred a few times. V gene TRBV7-2 combines with J gene TRBJ1-1; TRBD1 aligns across 9 bases. Trimming at V came to 5 bases and at J to 6 bases, leaving 7 bases not matched to a gene. The CDR3 totals 14 residues. Germline CDR1 SGHTA, CDR2 FQGNSA. CDR3 in DNA: TGTGCCAGCAGCCGACCGACAGGGGGGTCTGAAGCTTTCTTT. This encodes CASSRPTGGSEAFF.

This chain links TRBV6-2 or TRBV6-3 with TRBJ2-7, with D maybe TRBD2 (6 bases). This CDR3 comprises 13 residues. Germline lookup yields CDR1 MNHEY and CDR2 SVGEGT. The germline V and J ends were trimmed by 6 bases and 2 bases, with 11 bases remaining between them. Here the CDR3 reads CASRLWGAYEQYF. For the CDR3, the DNA is TGTGCCAGCAGATTGTGGGGGGCCTACGAGCAGTACTTC.

This clonotype appeared a few times. This rearrangement joins TRBV20-1 to TRBJ2-1, with TRBD2 matching over 8 bases. The V and J ends lost 5 bases and 4 bases, in that order; junction bases with no gene match: 10. Germline CDR1 and CDR2: DFQATT and SNEGSKA (reference sequence). CDR3 size: 15 residues. The CDR3 sequence: CSAPYIGGGYNEQFF. CDR3 bases: TGCAGTGCTCCCTACATCGGGGGGGGATACAATGAGCAGTTCTTC.

The V gene is TRBV20-1, the J gene TRBJ2-5; D gene uncertain. Germline V CDR1 and CDR2: DFQATT, SNEGSKA (reference sequence). The CDR3 consists of 12 residues. Deletions cut 3 bases from V and 11 bases from J, with 16 bases between. As DNA, the CDR3 is TGCAGTGCTAGCGGGTACTACAATGAGCAGTACTTC. Translated, it gives CSASGYYNEQYF.

The V gene is TRBV2, the J gene TRBJ2-1, with D possibly called TRBD1 or TRBD2 (5 bases each). The V gene lost 3 bases and the J gene lost 12 bases, with 18 bases spanning the gap. The CDR3 is 14 amino acids. Per the germline V gene, CDR1 is SNHLY and CDR2 is FYNNEI. The DNA for the CDR3 is TGTGCCAGCAGTGAGGCAGGGCTTCGGGATGGGCAGTTCTTC. It codes for CASSEAGLRDGQFF. The full variable domain, in which reference TRBV2 and TRBJ2-1 provide the parts outside the CDR3, is EPEVTQTPSHQVTQMGQEVILRCVPISNHLYFYWYRQILGQKVEFLVSFYNNEISEKSEIFDDQFSVERPDGSNFTLKIRSTKLEDSAMYFCASSEAGLRDGQFFGPGTRLTVL.